These 25 T cell receptor beta chains were sequenced from one sample in a study of T cell changes during pregnancy in multiple sclerosis. Data came from immunoSEQ multiplex PCR; TCRdb stores just in-frame clones and leaves some out. In the table there are approximately 39,000 clones, 90% of which are singletons. This material consisted of CD4+ T cells from peripheral blood mononuclear cells, taken in the second trimester of pregnancy. Receptors were obtained from a female donor with multiple sclerosis, enrolled in a pregnancy study.

The CDR3 DNA sequence: TGCGCCAGCAGCCAGGACAGGGGACCCTACGAGCAGTACTTC. Amino acid sequence: CASSQDRGPYEQYF. J is TRBJ2-7 and V is TRBV4-3, with 9 bases aligning to TRBD1. Germline assignment: CDR1 LGHNA and CDR2 YSLEER. The CDR3 is 14 amino acids. V dropped 3 bases and J dropped 2; count of bases not matched to a gene: 2.

The rearrangement joins TRBV2 to TRBJ2-3; possible D gene TRBD2, 5 bases. Germline assignment: CDR1 SNHLY and CDR2 FYNNEI. The ends were cut back, 4 bases at V and 1 base at J, with 15 bases in the middle. The CDR3 is 16 residues long. CDR3 nucleotides: TGTGCCAGCAGTGTCAGCGGAGCGAGGGGCACAGATACGCAGTATTTT. Amino acids: CASSVSGARGTDTQYF.

This CDR3 is CASSLGARTTDTQYF. CDR3 nucleotide sequence: TGTGCCAGCAGCTTAGGGGCCCGGACAACCGATACGCAGTATTTT. The V call is TRBV7-2, the J call TRBJ2-3; tentative D call: TRBD1 (5 bases). Between the trimmed V and J ends, which lost 1 base and 6 bases, there was a span of 14 bases. CDR3 size: 15 residues. Germline V gene data show CDR1 as SGHTA and CDR2 as FQGNSA.

The rearrangement links TRBV5-1 to TRBJ2-3; 12 positions agree with TRBD2. The CDR3 extends over 17 amino acids. V lost 4 bases to trimming and J lost 9 bases; unmatched junction nucleotides: 15. From germline, CDR1 is SGHRS and CDR2 YFSETQ. The CDR3 sequence is CASSTAPLAGGPRTQYF. For the CDR3, the DNA is TGCGCCAGCAGCACAGCCCCCCTAGCGGGAGGGCCAAGGACGCAGTATTTT.

The V call is TRBV27, the J call TRBJ2-5, with TRBD1 matching over 8 bases. Unmatched junction bases numbered 10, after V lost 5 bases and J lost 5 bases. CDR3 length: 15 amino acids. Germline V gives CDR1 MNHEY, CDR2 SMNVEV (reference sequence). In DNA, the CDR3 is TGTGCCAGCAGTCCAGAGACAGGGGCTACGGAGACCCAGTACTTC. Amino acid sequence: CASSPETGATETQYF.

This rearrangement joins TRBV29-1 to TRBJ1-5, with D perhaps matching TRBD1 (5 bases). V was clipped by 0 bases and J by 2 bases, with 20 bases between them. The CDR3 length is 18 residues. CDR1 SQVTM and CDR2 ANQGSEA come from the germline V gene. The CDR3 sequence: CSVEDRRLRAGGNQPQHF. As DNA, the CDR3 is TGCAGCGTTGAAGATCGTCGTTTGAGGGCGGGGGGCAATCAGCCCCAGCATTTT.

The chain uses TRBV6-5 and TRBJ1-1; no firm D call. There are 16 residues in the CDR3. Trimming shortened V by 0 bases and J by 4 bases, and 15 bases separated the two germline ends. Germline CDR1 MNHEY, CDR2 SVGAGI. In DNA, the CDR3 is TGTGCCAGCAGTTACTCCCAGGTGTGGTCGCGCACTGAAGCTTTCTTT. It is translated as CASSYSQVWSRTEAFF.

The V and J genes are TRBV18 and TRBJ1-1; D may be TRBD1 (5 bases). The ends were cut back, 3 bases at V and 9 bases at J, with 20 bases in the middle. CDR1 and CDR2 from the germline V gene are KGHSH and LQKENI. This CDR3 has 15 amino acids. The CDR3 region is CASSPQKTENTKAFF. The CDR3 nucleotides read TGTGCCAGCTCACCTCAGAAGACAGAGAATACTAAAGCTTTCTTT.

The gene calls are TRBV19 and TRBJ1-2; 7 bases are a match to TRBD1. V lost 6 bases and J lost 1; bases outside the gene matches: 5. Germline lookup yields CDR1 LNHDA and CDR2 SQIVND (reference sequence). The CDR3 has 14 residues. CDR3 sequence reads: CASRVRDSNYGYTF. DNA for the CDR3: TGTGCCAGTAGGGTCCGGGACAGTAACTATGGCTACACCTTC.

This chain uses TRBV6-1 with TRBJ2-1; 7 positions match TRBD1. The CDR3 is 15 residues long. Germline V lookup: CDR1 MNHNS, CDR2 SASEGT. V shed 4 bases, J shed 2 bases, and the junction held 5 bases outside the gene matches. The CDR3 loop reads CASSVTGTAYNEQFF. In DNA, the CDR3 is TGTGCCAGCAGTGTGACGGGGACAGCCTACAATGAGCAGTTCTTC.

This chain uses TRBV18 with TRBJ1-1; TRBD1 agrees at 11 bases. Per the germline V gene, CDR1 is KGHSH and CDR2 is LQKENI. The CDR3 runs to 15 residues. Germline trimming cut 4 bases from V and 5 bases from J; bases unmatched to any gene: 6. The chain's CDR3 is CASSQGTGGETEAFF. In DNA, the CDR3 is TGTGCCAGCTCACAGGGGACAGGGGGAGAAACTGAAGCTTTCTTT.

The chain couples TRBV9 to TRBJ2-5; D may be TRBD2 (6 bases). Looked up from germline, CDR1 is SGDLS and CDR2 is YYNGEE. There are 17 residues in the CDR3. V was trimmed by 0 bases and J by 2 bases, leaving 17 bases between them. The DNA of the CDR3 is TGTGCCAGCAGCGTAGTCCCCGGGACTTACTCTCAAGAGACCCAGTACTTC. Residues: CASSVVPGTYSQETQYF.

V and J are TRBV5-6 and TRBJ2-5; 7 bases line up with TRBD1. Germline trimming cut 1 base from V and 2 bases from J; bases unmatched to any gene: 5. The CDR3 sequence is 15 residues long. Germline V gene lookup returns CDR1 SGHDT and CDR2 YYEEEE. The CDR3 bases are TGTGCCAGCAGCTTGATTGGCAGGGGGCAAGAGACCCAGTACTTC. Its protein is CASSLIGRGQETQYF.

The rearrangement links TRBV2 to TRBJ1-2, with D possibly TRBD1 on 5 matching bases. This CDR3 spans 13 amino acids. Per germline, CDR1 SNHLY and CDR2 FYNNEI. Deletions cut 6 bases from V and 4 bases from J, with 12 bases between. CDR3 residues: CASREGIIYGYTF. CDR3 DNA sequence: TGTGCCAGCAGGGAGGGGATCATCTATGGCTACACCTTC.

This chain links TRBV4-1 with TRBJ1-3, with D perhaps TRBD1 (6 bases). The germline CDR1 and CDR2 sequences are MGHRA and YSYEKL. The CDR3 extends over 14 amino acids. V was trimmed by 3 bases and J by 7 bases, leaving 13 bases between them. In nucleotides, the CDR3 is TGCGCCAGCAGCCATCCGACAGGCGTTAACACCATATATTTT. Translated: CASSHPTGVNTIYF.

The CDR3 sequence is CASSSRTSGRPNTGELFF. Written as DNA, the CDR3 is TGTGCCAGCAGTTCACGGACTAGCGGGAGGCCGAACACCGGGGAGCTGTTTTTT. The rearrangement uses TRBV27 and TRBJ2-2, with 14 nucleotides matching TRBD2. V lost 4 bases, J lost 0 bases, and 4 bases stayed unmatched. The CDR3 runs 18 residues. The germline V gene has CDR1 MNHEY and CDR2 SMNVEV (reference sequence).

This clone was recorded once. The chain employs TRBV6-1 and TRBJ1-6; no clear D. Trimming shortened V by 11 bases and J by 0 bases, and 8 bases separated the two germline ends. Germline V lookup: CDR1 MNHNS, CDR2 SASEGT. The CDR3 is 13 amino acids. CDR3 region: CASGSSYNSPLHF. CDR3 bases: TGTGCCTCGGGGAGCTCCTATAATTCACCCCTCCACTTT.

This sequence joins TRBV4-2 and TRBJ1-2; 9 bases map to TRBD1. CDR1 is LGHNA and CDR2 is YNFKEQ in the germline V gene. Losses at the gene ends were 1 base for V and 8 bases for J; bases not matched to a gene: 14. The CDR3 length is 17 residues. For the CDR3, the DNA is TGTGCCAGCAGCCAAGGACTAACCGGGACAGGGTTTTGGGGCTACACCTTC. Amino acids: CASSQGLTGTGFWGYTF.

The rearrangement uses TRBV5-4 and TRBJ2-7; 13 nucleotides align to TRBD2. V lost 3 bases and J lost 6; bases outside the gene matches: 6. Per the germline V gene, CDR1 is SGHNT and CDR2 is YYREEE (reference sequence). The CDR3 runs to 15 residues. This CDR3 is CASSYQWTSGSEQYF. CDR3 nucleotides: TGTGCCAGCAGCTATCAATGGACTAGCGGGAGCGAGCAGTACTTC.

The chain recombines TRBV5-6 with TRBJ1-1; 8 bases line up with TRBD1. Per germline, CDR1 SGHDT and CDR2 YYEEEE. The CDR3 consists of 15 residues. The J segment lost 1 base and the V segment lost 5 bases, leaving 7 bases of the junction unmatched. The CDR3 DNA is TGTGCCAGCAGTAATGGGGACAGGCCGAACACTGAAGCTTTCTTT. As protein: CASSNGDRPNTEAFF.

The V and J genes are TRBV2 and TRBJ2-7; D is uncertain. Germline V gene data show CDR1 as SNHLY and CDR2 as FYNNEI. The V gene lost 3 bases and the J gene lost 1 base, with 10 bases spanning the gap. The CDR3 runs 14 residues. CDR3 residues: CASSEVALSYEQYF. CDR3 nucleotides: TGTGCCAGCAGTGAGGTGGCACTATCCTACGAGCAGTACTTC.

This clone occurred a few times. The rearrangement joins TRBV9 to TRBJ1-1; D is uncertain. V shed 0 bases and J shed 1 base, with 16 bases lying between them. The germline gives CDR1 SGDLS, CDR2 YYNGEE. The CDR3 runs 17 residues. The CDR3 coding sequence is TGTGCCAGCAGCGTAGGGGAGGACCCTAAATCGAACACTGAAGCTTTCTTT. Its protein product is CASSVGEDPKSNTEAFF.

This chain links TRBV7-2 with TRBJ1-2, with TRBD1 as a possible D gene (5 bases). CDR1 is SGHTA and CDR2 is FQGNSA in the germline V gene. This CDR3 comprises 16 residues. Trimming stripped 4 bases from V and 4 bases from J, with 19 bases between. CDR3: CASSSLLTVRTYGYTF. The CDR3 DNA sequence: TGTGCCAGCAGCTCCTTGCTGACAGTTCGTACCTATGGCTACACCTTC.

The chain recombines TRBV7-3 with TRBJ2-2, with 12 bases that match TRBD2. V gave up 5 bases and J gave up 6 bases; unmatched junction bases: 4. CDR1 SGHTA and CDR2 FQGTGA come from the germline V gene. The CDR3 sequence is 15 residues long. The CDR3 coding sequence is TGTGCCAGCAGCCTGCTAGCGGGAGGGCCCGGGGAGCTGTTTTTT. It yields the protein CASSLLAGGPGELFF.

CDR3 sequence: CASSQDTGYGYTF. The CDR3, as DNA: TGTGCCAGCAGCCAAGATACAGGGTACGGCTACACCTTC. The chain uses TRBV4-2 and TRBJ1-2, with D possibly matching TRBD1 (6 bases). CDR3 length: 13 residues. Trimming removed 0 bases from V and 8 bases from J, with 10 bases in between. CDR1 and CDR2 from the germline V gene are LGHNA and YNFKEQ.